These T cell receptor beta chains were read from a single sample in a study of response to subunit inactivated influenza vaccine. Each CDR3 protein is one row after TCRdb ran MiXCR on the RT-PCR reads. Here the sample spans around 760,000 distinct CDR3 sequences, more than 11% being singletons. Sequencing used PBMCs from blood, obtained less than 15 days before vaccination. These receptors all come from a man in his fifties who received an inactivated influenza vaccine. Each CDR3 is given with its conserved first and last residue. The D gene is left open where the match is weak. Clone size, where shown, is once, few, many, or a class for clones that have expanded.

v_call	j_call	clone_size	d_call	cdr3_aa	cdr3_nt
TRBV30	TRBJ2-1	.	TRBD2	CAWSSALAGLNRGEFF	TGTGCCTGGAGTTCCGCCTTAGCGGGCCTAAATCGGGGGGAGTTCTTC
TRBV24-1	TRBJ1-5	few	.	CATISQVNQPQHF	TGTGCCACCATTTCTCAAGTAAATCAGCCCCAGCATTTT
TRBV5-1	TRBJ2-3	many	.	CASSPGDAYSTDTQYF	TGCGCCAGCAGCCCAGGCGACGCTTACTCCACAGATACGCAGTATTTT
TRBV7-9	TRBJ2-7	many	.	CASSLGHNEQYF	TGTGCCAGCAGCTTAGGGCATAACGAGCAGTACTTC
TRBV5-4	TRBJ2-1	few	TRBD2	CASTPGGASSYNEQFF	TGTGCCAGCACTCCGGGGGGGGCTAGCTCCTACAATGAGCAGTTCTTC
TRBV6-2/TRBV6-3	TRBJ1-5	.	.	CASSYPGTSQPQHF	TGTGCCAGCAGTTACCCGGGAACGAGTCAGCCCCAGCATTTT
TRBV20-1	TRBJ2-1	.	.	CSASRFRANEQFF	TGCAGTGCTAGCCGGTTCAGGGCGAATGAGCAGTTCTTC
TRBV20-1	TRBJ2-7	few	.	CSGTGQPSYEQYF	TGCAGCGGAACTGGACAGCCATCATACGAGCAGTACTTC
TRBV18	TRBJ2-3	.	TRBD2	CASSPQALSGGFSTDTQYF	TGTGCCAGCTCACCACAAGCCCTCTCGGGGGGATTTAGCACAGATACGCAGTATTTT
TRBV6-5	TRBJ1-6	few	.	CASSYSNPGSPLHF	TGTGCCAGCAGTTACTCGAATCCGGGTTCACCCCTCCACTTT
TRBV2	TRBJ2-2	.	.	CASSDVRYWTGELFF	TGTGCCAGCAGTGACGTTCGGTACTGGACCGGGGAGCTGTTTTTT
TRBV20-1	TRBJ1-4	many	.	CSARDQGSSDEKLFF	TGCAGTGCTAGAGATCAGGGGAGTTCGGATGAAAAACTGTTTTTT
TRBV11-2	TRBJ2-2	.	.	CASSLDTGKGGELFF	TGTGCCAGCAGCTTAGATACAGGGAAGGGCGGGGAGCTGTTTTTT
TRBV3-1	TRBJ2-1	many	.	CASSQGYGGSSYNEQFF	TGTGCCAGCAGCCAAGGGTATGGAGGGAGCTCCTACAATGAGCAGTTCTTC
TRBV7-3	TRBJ1-1	.	.	CASTLNIGTEAFF	TGTGCCAGCACCCTAAATATAGGCACTGAAGCTTTCTTT
TRBV14	TRBJ2-3	few	TRBD2	CASSLKTGGLTDTQYF	TGTGCCAGCAGCCTAAAGACGGGGGGACTCACAGATACGCAGTATTTT
TRBV20-1	TRBJ2-4	.	TRBD2	CSATPGLAGAGDIQYF	TGCAGTGCCACGCCGGGACTAGCGGGAGCGGGTGACATTCAGTACTTC
TRBV5-6	TRBJ2-2	few	TRBD1	CASSRGTGMNTGELFF	TGTGCCAGCAGCCGCGGGACAGGGATGAACACCGGGGAGCTGTTTTTT
TRBV6-2/TRBV6-3	TRBJ2-2	.	.	CASSYRLGTGELFF	TGTGCCAGCAGTTACAGGCTAGGCACCGGGGAGCTGTTTTTT
TRBV5-1	TRBJ1-1	few	.	CASSLKQGDTEAFF	TGCGCCAGCAGCTTGAAACAGGGTGACACTGAAGCTTTCTTT
TRBV12-3/TRBV12-4	TRBJ2-1	few	.	CASSFEGGRNEQFF	TGTGCCAGCAGTTTCGAGGGGGGACGGAATGAGCAGTTCTTC
TRBV27	TRBJ1-5	few	.	CASSLGLSQPQHF	TGTGCCAGCAGTCTGGGGCTCTCTCAGCCCCAGCATTTT
TRBV7-9	TRBJ2-5	.	.	CASSPNPLRETQYF	TGTGCCAGCAGCCCCAATCCCCTTCGAGAGACCCAGTACTTC
TRBV6-1	TRBJ2-7	few	.	CASSDPRDGRSYEQYF	TGTGCCAGCAGTGACCCCCGGGACGGGCGCTCCTACGAGCAGTACTTC
TRBV9	TRBJ1-1	few	.	CASSVGEVIPEAFF	TGTGCCAGCAGCGTAGGGGAAGTTATTCCTGAAGCTTTCTTT
TRBV28	TRBJ2-5	.	.	CASTSGTLQETQYF	TGTGCCTCTACCTCCGGGACACTGCAAGAGACCCAGTACTTC
TRBV11-2	TRBJ2-3	.	TRBD2	CASSSGGLAGGADTQYF	TGTGCCAGCAGCTCAGGGGGACTAGCGGGGGGAGCAGATACGCAGTATTTT
TRBV18	TRBJ1-1	.	.	CASSPPSTNTEAFF	TGTGCCAGCTCACCCCCTTCTACGAACACTGAAGCTTTCTTT
TRBV28	TRBJ2-4	many	.	CASRKAGQHLGNIQYF	TGTGCCAGCCGGAAGGCGGGCCAACATCTGGGAAACATTCAGTACTTC
TRBV5-1	TRBJ2-3	few	TRBD2	CASSLSRGGSGTQYF	TGCGCCAGCAGCTTGTCGCGGGGGGGTTCTGGTACGCAGTATTTT
TRBV18	TRBJ2-3	.	TRBD2	CASSPKRGEYTDTQYF	TGTGCCAGCTCGCCAAAGCGGGGGGAGTACACAGATACGCAGTATTTT
TRBV5-6	TRBJ2-3	many	.	CASRMRTGRTDTQYF	TGTGCCAGCAGAATGCGAACGGGACGCACAGATACGCAGTATTTT
TRBV5-1	TRBJ2-1	many	TRBD2	CASSPGLLYNEQFF	TGCGCCAGCAGCCCGGGACTACTTTACAATGAGCAGTTCTTC
TRBV27	TRBJ1-2	.	.	CASSFFGEEGYTF	TGTGCCAGCAGTTTTTTCGGAGAGGAGGGCTACACCTTC
TRBV7-3	TRBJ2-3	few	.	CASSLFPGGPSESTDTQYF	TGTGCCAGCAGCTTATTCCCCGGGGGGCCTAGCGAGAGCACAGATACGCAGTATTTT
TRBV27	TRBJ2-7	.	.	CASSLSFRQDKNYEQYF	TGTGCCAGCAGTTTATCCTTTCGACAGGATAAGAACTACGAGCAGTACTTC
TRBV19	TRBJ1-1	few	.	CASSIVSASMNTEAFF	TGTGCCAGTAGTATAGTTTCAGCCAGTATGAACACTGAAGCTTTCTTT
TRBV5-6	TRBJ1-1	.	.	CASSFPRRGGTEAFF	TGTGCCAGCAGCTTCCCGCGGAGGGGGGGAACTGAAGCTTTCTTT
TRBV20-1	TRBJ2-2	few	.	CSASRDFPGELFF	TGCAGTGCGAGTCGGGACTTTCCCGGGGAGCTGTTTTTT
TRBV2	TRBJ2-4	.	.	CASAGSLPLDIQYF	TGTGCCAGCGCCGGAAGCCTTCCTTTAGACATTCAGTACTTC
TRBV5-4	TRBJ2-1	.	.	CASSLGVTDNEQFF	TGTGCCAGCAGCTTGGGGGTGACAGACAATGAGCAGTTCTTC
TRBV23-1	TRBJ2-7	.	TRBD2	CASSRPGLHYEQYF	TGCGCCAGCAGTCGACCGGGACTACATTACGAGCAGTACTTC
TRBV1	TRBJ2-1	.	.	CTSSRTSRSYNEQFF	TGCACCAGCAGCCGGACTAGCCGCTCCTACAATGAGCAGTTCTTC
TRBV2	TRBJ2-1	many	TRBD2	CASKYDSGGGNEQFF	TGTGCCAGCAAATACGATAGCGGGGGGGGGAATGAGCAGTTCTTC
TRBV7-2	TRBJ2-3	few	TRBD2	CASSFTSGGSDTQYF	TGTGCCAGCAGCTTTACTAGCGGGGGGTCAGATACGCAGTATTTT
TRBV6-1	TRBJ1-2	few	TRBD1	CASSILQGAYGYTF	TGTGCCAGCAGTATCTTACAGGGGGCCTATGGCTACACCTTC
TRBV29-1	TRBJ2-3	few	TRBD2	CSVGGVAGEGTQYF	TGCAGCGTTGGAGGGGTAGCGGGAGAGGGGACGCAGTATTTT
TRBV19	TRBJ1-1	many	TRBD1	CASKTRTGILLNTEAFF	TGTGCCAGTAAGACAAGGACAGGGATTTTGCTGAACACTGAAGCTTTCTTT
TRBV9	TRBJ2-1	many	TRBD2	CASSATGLAGALLQFF	TGTGCCAGCAGCGCGACGGGACTAGCGGGGGCGCTTCTGCAGTTCTTC
TRBV5-1	TRBJ2-2	few	.	CASSSAQGTGELFF	TGCGCCAGCAGCTCCGCCCAGGGAACCGGGGAGCTGTTTTTT
TRBV15	TRBJ1-2	.	.	CATSRDNVPRYGYTF	TGTGCCACCAGCAGAGATAATGTACCCCGATATGGCTACACCTTC
TRBV20-1	TRBJ2-7	few	TRBD2	CSAGLAGGVEQYF	TGCAGTGCCGGACTAGCGGGAGGGGTCGAGCAGTACTTC